This T cell receptor (beta chain) was identified during a study of blood T cell repertoires in COVID-19. Study summary: The United States, Italy and Spain provided the acute and convalescent COVID-19 samples.

Germline lookup yields CDR1 SGHAT and CDR2 FQNNGV. The V segment lost 1 base and the J segment 1 base; nucleotides outside the gene matches: 2. There are 16 residues in the CDR3. Per the original methods: Amplified reference gene primers provided the basis for estimating nucleated cell counts. The assay was immunoSEQ multiplex PCR, and TCRdb's table has in-frame clones only and misses some. V and J calls and clone size are those listed in that table; D and trimming were worked out from the DNA. The profile shows 210,000 or so clones, around 82% of them singletons. The clonotype comes from a woman aged 40 to 50 with acute or convalescent COVID-19. Sequencing input: peripheral blood. V gene TRBV11-2 combines with J gene TRBJ2-2, with 8 nucleotides matching TRBD2. The CDR3 protein is CASSLGAGGNTGELFF. The CDR3 coding sequence is TGTGCCAGCAGCTTAGGCGCGGGGGGGAACACCGGGGAGCTGTTTTTT.